In this sample, the clone carrying this T cell receptor (beta chain) turned up a few times. This entry is derived from a study of identical twins. TCRdb reanalysed the 5' RACE reads using MiXCR and keeps one entry per CDR3 protein. The sample lists 200,000 to 300,000 distinct CDR3 sequences; approximately 7.9% were seen once. The V gene end was trimmed by 4 bases and the J gene end by 2 bases; junction bases not matched to a gene: 28. The CDR3 loop spans 21 amino acids. Germline V lookup: CDR1 DFQATT, CDR2 SNEGSKA (reference sequence). Separately, the same data were catalogued under a study of yellow fever vaccine responses in identical twins.

The chain uses TRBV20-1 and TRBJ2-7; 8 positions agree with TRBD1. The sequencing sample was made of CD8+ T cells sorted from blood. The TCR originated in a woman between 18 and 29 years old in good health. The CDR3 is CSATKDREVDTRSRIPYEQYF. The CDR3 nucleotides are TGCAGTGCTACGAAGGACAGGGAGGTAGATACAAGATCAAGGATACCCTACGAGCAGTACTTC.